This entry concerns a single TCR beta chain. The antigen remains undetermined. Deletions cut 3 bases from V and 0 bases from J, with 13 bases between. This CDR3 has 17 residues. The germline V gene encodes CDR1 SGHDT and CDR2 YYEEEE. The record originates from a study of T cell clones after liver transplantation. Study-wide results and caveats: Post-transplant, graft-donor-reactive CD4 TCRbeta sequences in blood dropped significantly in most of the 8 subjects. Graft donor-reactive T cells possibly entered the graft instead of undergoing deletion. Compared with third party-reactive sequences, donor-reactive ones declined more, independent of withdrawal success.

Data came from immunoSEQ multiplex PCR; TCRdb stores just in-frame clones and leaves some out. The table shows about 99,000 clones, with 82% occurring only once. The receptor's source is a human donor who received a liver transplant. The source material was CD4+ T cells from blood, sampled before liver transplant. The chain employs TRBV5-6 and TRBJ2-6; TRBD1 is a possible D gene (5 bases). The CDR3 protein is CASSYNTGFSGANVLTF. CDR3 sequence (DNA): TGTGCCAGCAGCTATAATACAGGTTTCTCTGGGGCCAACGTCCTGACTTTC. The complete variable domain, with remaining parts taken from reference TRBV5-6 and TRBJ2-6, reads DAGVTQSPTHLIKTRGQQVTLRCSPKSGHDTVSWYQQALGQGPQFIFQYYEEEERQRGNFPDRFSGHQFPNYSSELNVNALLLGDSALYLCASSYNTGFSGANVLTFGAGSRLTVL.